What follows are 5 T cell receptor beta chains derived from one specimen sequenced in a study of blood T cells in healthy people across ages (dated by TCRdb to between 2014 and 2017). Library creation used 5' RACE. TCRdb shows the sequencer as Illumina HiSeq 2500. A second PCR of roughly 6 to 12 cycles was run with a J-beta primer mix and a sample-barcoded 5' primer. TCRdb itself trimmed the public reads at Q25 with fastp, ran MiXCR and retained productive beta chains. Each entry merges the rows of one CDR3 protein and shows their most common DNA and genes. The sample profile shows about 1.8 million distinct CDR3 sequences; 49% of them were found once. Clones ranked in the top ten supply about 2.1% of the sample. Material: blood. These receptors originate from a woman between 40 and 50 years old in good health.

The chain is built from TRBV3-1 and TRBJ2-1; 14 bases map to TRBD2. CDR1 LGHDT and CDR2 YNNKEL come from the germline V gene (reference sequence). CDR3 size: 17 residues. With 5 bases clipped from V and 1 base from J, the junction kept 4 bases outside the gene matches. In nucleotides, the CDR3 is TGTGCCAGCAGCTGGACTAGCGGGGGGTATTCCTACAATGAGCAGTTCTTC. Translation: CASSWTSGGYSYNEQFF.

In regard to this clonotype: This may be a read error: a much more frequent sequence differs by one nucleotide. The rearrangement links TRBV7-6 to TRBJ2-5; 7 bases match TRBD2. Losses at the gene ends were 5 bases for V and 5 bases for J; bases not matched to a gene: 8. This CDR3 contains 14 residues. Germline V gene lookup returns CDR1 SGHVS and CDR2 FNYEAQ. The CDR3 loop reads CASSAGTNGETQYF. The CDR3, as DNA: TGTGCCAGCAGCGCCGGGACTAACGGGGAGACCCAGTACTTC.

This chain connects TRBV7-9 to TRBJ2-1; TRBD2 agrees at 9 bases. The J segment lost 7 bases and the V segment lost 4 bases, leaving 14 bases of the junction unmatched. Looked up from germline, CDR1 is SEHNR and CDR2 is FQNEAQ (reference sequence). There are 17 residues in the CDR3. CDR3 nucleotide sequence: TGTGCCAGCAGCTCTTTAGTAGCGGGAGAGAAAGGAAATGAGCAGTTCTTC. The encoded protein is CASSSLVAGEKGNEQFF.

This clonotype has a handful of counts. The chain carries TRBV6-1 and TRBJ2-3, with TRBD2 identical over 11 bases. V lost 4 bases, J lost 5 bases, and 2 bases stayed unmatched. This CDR3 has 14 residues. Germline loops: CDR1 MNHNS, CDR2 SASEGT. CDR3 protein: CASSGLAGQDTQYF. In DNA, the CDR3 is TGTGCCAGCAGTGGACTAGCGGGGCAAGATACGCAGTATTTT.

This chain connects TRBV6-2 or TRBV6-3 to TRBJ2-5, with TRBD2 as a possible D gene (5 bases). The better agreement between TRBJ2-7 and the DNA end casts doubt on the J call. Germline lookup yields CDR1 MNHEY and CDR2 SVGEGT. This CDR3 contains 15 residues. DNA for the CDR3: TGTGCCAGCAGGATATCTCGGACGGGGAATTACGAGCAGTACTTC. This gives the protein CASRISRTGNYEQYF.